This T cell receptor (beta chain) was documented in a study of response to subunit inactivated influenza vaccine. This clonotype showed up just a few times. Its matching antigen is unknown. Using its own MiXCR run on the RT-PCR reads, TCRdb lists one record per CDR3 protein. The table records fewer than 800,000 distinct CDR3 sequences, roughly 14% of them present only once. Germline assignment: CDR1 MRHNA and CDR2 SNTAGT. The length of the CDR3 is 15 residues. Between the trimmed V and J ends, which lost 0 bases and 3 bases, there was a span of 9 bases. Points from the study as a whole: The authors proposed limited new T cell recruitment per seasonal influenza vaccination.

The chain carries TRBV6-4 and TRBJ1-5; unclear D gene. The source of this sequence is a man aged 45-65 years who received an inactivated influenza vaccine. The sequences come from PBMCs from blood, collected 11 to 12 days after vaccination. The CDR3 DNA follows: TGTGCCAGCAGTGACTCTGACACCGTCAATCAGCCCCAGCATTTT. Protein product: CASSDSDTVNQPQHF.